This T cell receptor beta chain derives from a study of T cell responses to AZD1222 COVID-19 vaccine (dated by TCRdb to the early 2020s). About the full investigation: AZD1222 recipients with second doses at about 4 weeks or about 12 weeks were pooled, because spike-specific TCR depth and breadth did not differ between schedules. A total of over 230 trial participants underwent TCR sequencing, of whom 200 to 220 received two doses of AZD1222 and some 25 received two doses of the MenACWY control vaccine. Trial participants were enrolled into age subgroups of 18-55, 56-69 and 70-plus years, which contained roughly 150, 30 and 60 TCR-sequenced participants, respectively.

This specimen's time point label, interpreted: baseline before first vaccination. Vaccinee samples came from UK trials COV001 and COV002, including a single-blind randomized controlled phase 2/3 trial of AZD1222 (ChAdOx1 nCoV-19) in healthy adults. Trial participant PBMC samples were collected at day 0 and day 28 after the second dose for TCRbeta chain sequencing. The paper as a whole reports these results and caveats: Because no day 14 peak-response samples were available, repertoires were characterized only after the peak T cell response. Conclusions about previously exposed vaccinees are limited because only five or six AZD1222 recipients were SARS-CoV-2 seropositive at baseline. Epitopes outside the regions mutated in the B.1.351 and B.1.1.7 variants were reportedly recognized by nearly half of the unique spike-specific TCRs. Most participants were white British and females outnumbered males, and the authors suggested that clonal diversity may have been underestimated. The 56-69-year group was small, and its depth increase did not reach significance, likely because of low power. The vaccine-associated CD4 TCRs covered the entire spike protein, and the dominant responses fell in regions 160-218 and 743-854. After two AZD1222 doses, both the breadth and the depth of spike-specific TCRs were significantly higher than at day 0 and than in MenACWY recipients.

The CDR3 regions of human TCRbeta chains were analyzed by immunosequencing. Per the original workflow: Repertoire TCRs were checked for matches against a reference library of SARS-CoV-2-specific TCRs that had been generated using the MIRA antigen-specificity platform. Breadth was defined as the fraction of unique TCRs that were SARS-CoV-2-associated, and depth was defined as the fraction of total T cells that were SARS-CoV-2-associated. Using the MIRA data, each spike-specific TCR was assigned both to the spike region to which the TCR was reactive and to a CD4 or CD8 class. Log10-transformed breadth and depth values were compared by one-way ANOVA with Sidak's multiple comparisons tests. In TCRdb, the immuneACCESS table is reduced to in-frame sequences with V and J assigned. These tables do not hold every clone; where another copy was compared, an unresolved V gene accounts for under half, and the others remain unexplained. That table gives V, J and clone size, and the DNA gave D and trimming. Here the sample has 130,000 to 150,000 clones; more than 85% occur a single time. In total, the top ten clones hold roughly 2% of the sample.

This clone was seen only once. Its antigen specificity is not known. No quality values exist for individual bases; no much larger clone is one base distant. This TCR derives from an adult in good health. The specimen was peripheral blood, collected on day 0 of AZD1222 vaccination.

The CDR3 in this case is CASSKMSAEDGYTF. The sequence in DNA is TGTGCCAGCTCAAAGATGTCGGCAGAGGATGGCTACACCTTC. In this chain, TRBV18 is recombined with TRBJ1-2, with the D gene uncertain. Per the germline V gene, KGHSH is the CDR1 and LQKENI is the CDR2. The CDR3 spans 14 residues, from the cysteine through the phenylalanine. CDR3 DNA is the only sequence kept; it has 42 bases, read in frame from the first base. V is reduced by 5 bases and J by 6 bases, leaving a spacing of 16 bases between them.